A single sample gave rise to the 6 T cell receptor beta chains below, sequenced in a study of shared clonotypes between healthy human individuals. TCRdb's copy holds only in-frame clones and misses some; the assay was immunoSEQ multiplex PCR. The table includes millions of clones, around 95% detected once. The specimen was naive CD4+ T cells sorted from blood. The subset is: CD45RA+ positively selected. These TCRs come from a man aged 18-30 years in good health.

The chain couples TRBV5-4 to TRBJ1-1; no definite D call. The CDR3 is 13 residues long. Germline loops: CDR1 SGHNT, CDR2 YYREEE (reference sequence). Trimming removed 3 bases from V and 2 bases from J, with 8 bases in between. CDR3 DNA sequence: TGTGCCAGCAGCTGGACGGCAAACACTGAAGCTTTCTTT. It is translated as CASSWTANTEAFF.

The genes are TRBV4-1 and TRBJ1-3; D gene uncertain. Trimming took 1 base from V and 0 from J, leaving 7 bases between them. CDR3 size: 15 residues. Germline CDR1 is MGHRA and CDR2 is YSYEKL. The CDR3 nucleotides are TGCGCCAGCAGCCAAGGTCAGCTCTCTGGAAACACCATATATTTT. Translation gives CASSQGQLSGNTIYF.

This clone came up once. This chain uses TRBV7-9 with TRBJ1-2; D uncertain. CDR3 size: 16 residues. Trimming removed 4 bases at V and 3 bases at J, with 18 bases between. Germline values: CDR1 SEHNR, CDR2 FQNEAQ (reference sequence). The CDR3 region has the DNA TGTGCCAGCAGCTCAACTTTAAAAGGGAAGGACTATGGCTACACCTTC. This sequence encodes CASSSTLKGKDYGYTF.

Concerning this clone: Mismatch with germline at one junction end may stem from a read error. J is TRBJ2-1 and V is TRBV7-7; possibly TRBD2 for D (5 bases). Germline CDR1 SSHAT, CDR2 FNYEAQ (reference sequence). The CDR3 covers 15 residues. The CDR3 protein is CASSLAPGLSNEQFF. DNA for the CDR3: TGTGCTAGCAGCTTAGCCCCCGGACTCTCCAATGAGCAGTTCTTC.

This chain joins TRBV6-1 and TRBJ2-3; 9 bases agree with TRBD2. Trimming removed 2 bases from V and 2 bases from J; junction bases left unmatched: 2. The CDR3 has 15 residues. Germline V gene lookup returns CDR1 MNHNS and CDR2 SASEGT. The CDR3 sequence: CASSEPSGNTDTQYF. In DNA form, the CDR3 reads TGTGCCAGCAGTGAACCTAGCGGGAACACAGATACGCAGTATTTT.

The V and J genes are TRBV2 and TRBJ2-1; TRBD2 matches at 11 bases. Germline V gene data show CDR1 as SNHLY and CDR2 as FYNNEI. This CDR3 spans 15 amino acids. The J segment lost 9 bases and the V segment lost 4 bases, leaving 8 bases of the junction unmatched. The CDR3 DNA sequence: TGTGCCAGCAGTGGAGGGCTAGCGGGGGGCGTTGAGCAGTTCTTC. This sequence encodes CASSGGLAGGVEQFF.